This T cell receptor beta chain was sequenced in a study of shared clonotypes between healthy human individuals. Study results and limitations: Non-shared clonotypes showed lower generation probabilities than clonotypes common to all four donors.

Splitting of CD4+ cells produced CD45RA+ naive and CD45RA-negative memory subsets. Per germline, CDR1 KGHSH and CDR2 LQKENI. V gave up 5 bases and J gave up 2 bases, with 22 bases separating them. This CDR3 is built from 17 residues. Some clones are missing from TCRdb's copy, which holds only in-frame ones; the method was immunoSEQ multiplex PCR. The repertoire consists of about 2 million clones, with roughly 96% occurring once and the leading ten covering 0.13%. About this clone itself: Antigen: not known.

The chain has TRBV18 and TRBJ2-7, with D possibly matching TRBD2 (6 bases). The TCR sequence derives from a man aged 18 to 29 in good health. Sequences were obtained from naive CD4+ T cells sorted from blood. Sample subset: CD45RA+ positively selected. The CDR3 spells CASSIRSDWGEAYEQYF. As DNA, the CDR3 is TGTGCCAGCTCAATACGATCGGATTGGGGGGAAGCCTACGAGCAGTACTTC.